This T cell receptor beta chain was found in a study of OX40 agonist ivuxolimab in advanced cancers. For the study at large: Ivuxolimab, an agonistic anti-OX40 (CD134) antibody, was given to patients. Two patients with cutaneous melanoma and one with hepatocellular carcinoma, three in total, showed partial responses. Regarding the study as a whole: CD8+ T cells averaged more expanded clones than CD4+. Blood T cells, both CD4+ and CD8+, expanded clonally by week 6 at 0.1 to 3.0 mg/kg.

Worth noting for this clone: The antigen is unknown.

Clones were sequenced by immunoSEQ multiplex PCR, and TCRdb holds only the in-frame ones, with some missing. The sample yields over 65,000 clones, about 88% seen once. In germline, CDR1 is SGHAT, CDR2 FQNNGV. With 6 bases clipped from V and 5 bases from J, the junction kept 10 bases outside the gene matches. The CDR3 is 17 amino acids. The chain couples TRBV11-2 to TRBJ2-2, with 12 nucleotides matching TRBD2. The sequence came from an adult with an advanced solid tumor such as melanoma, head and neck, liver or kidney cancer. The source was CD4+ or CD8+ T cells sorted from blood, collected in a trial of the OX40 agonist ivuxolimab. The CDR3 region is CASRRLAGVRRTGELFF. CDR3 nucleotides: TGTGCCAGCAGGAGACTAGCGGGAGTCCGTAGAACCGGGGAGCTGTTTTTT.